The present entry profiles one TCR beta chain with its context. The target of this receptor is not known. Per-nucleotide qualities are absent, and no much larger clonotype sits a single base away. The cysteine opens and the phenylalanine closes a CDR3 of 15 amino acids. The retained sequence is limited to the CDR3, 45 bases, with the frame set at the first base. CDR1 and CDR2, per the germline V gene, are SGHAT and FQNNGV. V and J lose 3 bases and 5 bases, and a span of 14 bases separates them. The label giving this sample's time point can be read as: baseline before first vaccination. Samples from vaccinated people were obtained from the UK trials COV001 and COV002, which included a single-blind randomized controlled phase 2/3 trial of AZD1222 (ChAdOx1 nCoV-19) in healthy adults. For TCRbeta chain sequencing, PBMC samples from trial participants were taken at day 0 and at day 28 after the second dose.

The record originates from a study of T cell responses to AZD1222 COVID-19 vaccine (dated by TCRdb to 2020 to 2023). For the wider study: AZD1222 recipients given second doses at about 4 weeks or at about 12 weeks were pooled, since spike-specific TCR depth and breadth were not found to differ between the two schedules. A total of approximately 230 trial participants underwent TCR sequencing, of whom around 200 received two doses of AZD1222 and about 26 received two doses of the MenACWY control vaccine. Enrollment into the trials was organized by age into subgroups of 18-55, 56-69 and 70-plus years, and those subgroups contained roughly 150, 30 and 60 TCR-sequenced participants, respectively. The investigation overall reported the following: Participants were mostly white British, with more females than males. The authors suggested clonal diversity may have been underestimated. The vaccine-associated CD4 TCRs covered the entire spike protein, and the dominant responses fell in regions 160-218 and 743-854. Nearly half of unique spike-specific TCRs reportedly recognized epitopes outside regions mutated in the B.1.351 and B.1.1.7 variants. Conclusions about previously exposed vaccinees are limited, since just six AZD1222 recipients were seropositive for SARS-CoV-2 at baseline. No day 14 peak-response samples were available, so repertoires were characterized only after the peak T cell response. In the small 56-69-year group, the increase in depth fell short of significance, most likely because of low power. After two AZD1222 doses, spike-specific TCR breadth and depth were significantly higher than at day 0 and than in MenACWY recipients.

The CDR3 regions of human TCRbeta chains were analyzed by immunosequencing. On the study's bioinformatics: TCRs in the repertoires were compared against a reference library of SARS-CoV-2-specific TCRs that had been generated with the MIRA antigen-specificity platform. Breadth was defined as the fraction of unique TCRs that were SARS-CoV-2-associated. Depth was defined as the fraction of total T cells that were SARS-CoV-2-associated. Using the MIRA data, every spike-specific TCR was mapped to the spike region that the TCR reacted to and assigned to either a CD4 or a CD8 class. Log10-transformed breadth and depth values were compared by one-way ANOVA with Sidak's multiple comparisons tests. TCRdb took over this immuneACCESS table, retaining in-frame rearrangements with V and J assigned. Such tables are incomplete; in checked studies, under half of the missing clones stem from an unresolved V gene, and the remainder is unexplained. V and J calls and clone size are given by that table; D and trimming were obtained from the DNA. This sample has under 150,000 clones in its table, and about 93% of those were observed once. The ten biggest clones cover roughly 5.5% of the sample.

The receptor was derived from an adult in good health. The chain is assembled from TRBV11-2 and TRBJ2-1; TRBD1 might be the D gene, on 5 matching bases. The material was peripheral blood, obtained on day 0 of AZD1222 vaccination. CDR3 sequence: CASSFRQGPNNEQFF. At the DNA level, the sequence is TGTGCCAGCAGCTTTCGCCAGGGCCCCAACAATGAGCAGTTCTTC.